This TCR beta chain emerged from a study of T cell changes during pregnancy in multiple sclerosis (dated by TCRdb to the late 2010s). Regarding the complete study: In women with multiple sclerosis, the researchers looked at how the T cell repertoire shifted as pregnancy progressed.

Measured from the cysteine to the phenylalanine, the CDR3 is 18 residues long. The retained sequence is limited to the CDR3, 54 bases, with the frame set at the first base. According to the germline V gene (reference sequence), CDR1 reads GTSNPN and CDR2 reads SVGIG. The V end gives up 8 bases and the J end 1 base, leaving 23 bases in the junction not matched to a gene. Preparation of the library involved the immunoSEQ multiplex PCR assay. TCRdb took over this immuneACCESS table, retaining in-frame rearrangements with V and J assigned. Such tables are incomplete; in checked studies, under half of the missing clones stem from an unresolved V gene, and the remainder is unexplained. The sample has tens of thousands of clones on record, 80% to 90% of them singletons. The top ten hold 0.35% to 0.45% of the sample. In the case of this clone: The antigen it binds to is not known. There are no base qualities to consult, and no much larger clone falls within one base.

The TCR comes from a female donor with multiple sclerosis, enrolled in a pregnancy study. The V and J segments used are TRBV30 and TRBJ2-7, with TRBD1 identical over 7 junction bases. The input for sequencing was CD4+ T cells from peripheral blood mononuclear cells, taken in the third trimester of pregnancy. For the CDR3, the sequence is CAGAKKAGGIPYSYEQYF. The DNA sequence follows: TGTGCCGGGGCAAAAAAGGCAGGGGGTATACCTTATTCCTACGAGCAGTACTTC.